This T cell receptor beta chain was identified in a study of human T cells and chemical hapten exposure. Study-level background: TCR yields differed between samples (mainly from small differences in pooled library volume).

The time point was: pre-sensitization, week 0. Treatment defined: therapeutic diphenylcyclopropenone sensitization with weekly scalp DPC. Blood was drawn before each patch test was applied. Donation of samples came from alopecia patients who were 18 to 70 years old and suitable for DPC. This clonotype was recorded many times. Each CDR3 protein is one row after TCRdb ran MiXCR on the RACE reads. The sample contains approximately 260,000 distinct CDR3 sequences, around 7.7% of which appear only once. This clonotype was obtained from a man aged 18 to 29 with alopecia areata. Some clones in this sample may be carry-over from other donors' samples. The starting material was whole blood, obtained in connection with sensitization to the hapten diphenylcyclopropenone (DPC).

The DNA of the CDR3 is TGTGCCAGCAGCAGGAATCCGGGACCTGAGACCCAGTACTTC. Translating it yields CASSRNPGPETQYF. The J gene is TRBJ2-5, the V gene TRBV11-2; D is possibly TRBD1 or TRBD2 (5 bases each). This CDR3 region has 14 residues. Germline lookup yields CDR1 SGHAT and CDR2 FQNNGV. The V gene lost 5 bases and the J gene lost 5 bases, with 15 bases spanning the gap.